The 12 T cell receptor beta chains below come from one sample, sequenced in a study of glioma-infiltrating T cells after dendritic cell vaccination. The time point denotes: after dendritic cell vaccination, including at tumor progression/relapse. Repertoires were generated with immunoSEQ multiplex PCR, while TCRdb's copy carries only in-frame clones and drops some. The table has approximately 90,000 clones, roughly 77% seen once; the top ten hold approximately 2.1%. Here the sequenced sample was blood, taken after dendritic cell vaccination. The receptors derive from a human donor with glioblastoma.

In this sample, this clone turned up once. CDR3 nucleotide sequence: TGTGCCAGCAGCGCCGGACAGGGGAACACTGAAGCTTTCTTT. Protein: CASSAGQGNTEAFF. The chain joins TRBV7-9 to TRBJ1-1; 8 bases align to TRBD1. Germline V gives CDR1 SEHNR, CDR2 FQNEAQ (reference sequence). The V and J ends lost 5 bases and 1 base, in that order; junction bases with no gene match: 3. The CDR3 has 14 residues.

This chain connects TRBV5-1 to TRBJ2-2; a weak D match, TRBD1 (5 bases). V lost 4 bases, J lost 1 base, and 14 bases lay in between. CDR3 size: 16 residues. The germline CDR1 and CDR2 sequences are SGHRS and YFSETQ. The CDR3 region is CASSVRQTGNTGELFF. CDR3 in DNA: TGCGCCAGCAGCGTCCGGCAAACAGGGAACACCGGGGAGCTGTTTTTT.

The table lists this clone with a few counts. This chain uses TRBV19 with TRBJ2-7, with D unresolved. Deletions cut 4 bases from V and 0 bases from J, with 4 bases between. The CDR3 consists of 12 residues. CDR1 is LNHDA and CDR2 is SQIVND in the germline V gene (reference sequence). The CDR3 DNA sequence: TGTGCCAGTAGTACAGGCTCCTACGAGCAGTACTTC. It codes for CASSTGSYEQYF.

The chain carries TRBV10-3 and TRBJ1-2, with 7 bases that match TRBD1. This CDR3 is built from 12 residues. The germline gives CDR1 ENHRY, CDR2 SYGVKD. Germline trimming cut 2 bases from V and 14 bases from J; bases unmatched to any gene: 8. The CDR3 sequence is CAISEGQDLYTF. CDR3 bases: TGTGCCATCAGTGAGGGACAGGACCTTTATACCTTC.

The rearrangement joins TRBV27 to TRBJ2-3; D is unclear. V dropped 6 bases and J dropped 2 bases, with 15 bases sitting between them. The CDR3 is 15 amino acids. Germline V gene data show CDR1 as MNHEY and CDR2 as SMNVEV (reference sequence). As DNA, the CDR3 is TGTGCCAGCAGCCTATCCTACGACTTCACAGATACGCAGTATTTT. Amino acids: CASSLSYDFTDTQYF.

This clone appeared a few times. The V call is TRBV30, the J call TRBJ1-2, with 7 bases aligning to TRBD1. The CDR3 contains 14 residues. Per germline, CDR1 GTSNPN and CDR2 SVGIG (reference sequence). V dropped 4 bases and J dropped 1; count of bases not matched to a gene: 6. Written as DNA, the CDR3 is TGTGCCTGGACGGGACAGCCATTTAACTATGGCTACACCTTC. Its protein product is CAWTGQPFNYGYTF. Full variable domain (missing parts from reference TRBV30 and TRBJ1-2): SQTIHQWPATLVQPVGSPLSLECTVEGTSNPNLYWYRQAAGRGLQLLFYSVGIGQISSEVPQNLSASRPQDRQFILSSKKLLLSDSGFYLCAWTGQPFNYGYTFGSGTRLTVV.

CDR3 coding DNA: TGTGCCAGCAGCGTAGAAGCGGGAGGGTTCTATGAGCAGTTCTTC. The encoded protein is CASSVEAGGFYEQFF. The chain joins TRBV9 to TRBJ2-1; 10 bases are shared with TRBD2. The CDR3 length is 15 residues. V dropped 0 bases and J dropped 8; count of bases not matched to a gene: 5. Germline V lookup: CDR1 SGDLS, CDR2 YYNGEE.

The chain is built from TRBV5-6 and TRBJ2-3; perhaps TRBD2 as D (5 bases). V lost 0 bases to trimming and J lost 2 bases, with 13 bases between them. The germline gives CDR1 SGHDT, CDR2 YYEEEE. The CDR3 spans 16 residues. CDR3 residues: CASSLAAGPYTDTQYF. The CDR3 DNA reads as TGTGCCAGCAGCTTGGCCGCGGGTCCTTACACAGATACGCAGTATTTT.

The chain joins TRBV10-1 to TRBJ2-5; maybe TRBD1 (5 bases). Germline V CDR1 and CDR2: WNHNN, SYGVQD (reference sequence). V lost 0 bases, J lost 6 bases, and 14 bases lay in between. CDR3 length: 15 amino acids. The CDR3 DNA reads TGCGCCAGCAGTGAGTCCCAGGGTACAAGAAAGACCCAGTACTTC. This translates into CASSESQGTRKTQYF.

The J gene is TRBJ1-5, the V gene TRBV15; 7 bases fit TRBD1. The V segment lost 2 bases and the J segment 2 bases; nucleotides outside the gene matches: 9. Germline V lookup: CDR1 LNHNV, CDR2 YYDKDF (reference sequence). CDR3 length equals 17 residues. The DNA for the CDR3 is TGTGCCACCAGCAGACCGACAGGGTTATCGGGCAATCAGCCCCAGCATTTT. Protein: CATSRPTGLSGNQPQHF.

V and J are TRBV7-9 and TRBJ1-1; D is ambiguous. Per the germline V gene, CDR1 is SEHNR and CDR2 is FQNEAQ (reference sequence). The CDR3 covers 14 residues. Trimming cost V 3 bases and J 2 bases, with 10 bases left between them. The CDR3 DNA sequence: TGTGCCAGCAGCTTTGCGGCAGCCAACACTGAAGCTTTCTTT. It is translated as CASSFAAANTEAFF.

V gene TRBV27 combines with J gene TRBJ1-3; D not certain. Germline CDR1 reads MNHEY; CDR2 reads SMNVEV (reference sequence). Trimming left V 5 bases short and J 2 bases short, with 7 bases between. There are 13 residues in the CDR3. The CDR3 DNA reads TGTGCCAGCAGTGAGAGGGCTGGAAACACCATATATTTT. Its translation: CASSERAGNTIYF.